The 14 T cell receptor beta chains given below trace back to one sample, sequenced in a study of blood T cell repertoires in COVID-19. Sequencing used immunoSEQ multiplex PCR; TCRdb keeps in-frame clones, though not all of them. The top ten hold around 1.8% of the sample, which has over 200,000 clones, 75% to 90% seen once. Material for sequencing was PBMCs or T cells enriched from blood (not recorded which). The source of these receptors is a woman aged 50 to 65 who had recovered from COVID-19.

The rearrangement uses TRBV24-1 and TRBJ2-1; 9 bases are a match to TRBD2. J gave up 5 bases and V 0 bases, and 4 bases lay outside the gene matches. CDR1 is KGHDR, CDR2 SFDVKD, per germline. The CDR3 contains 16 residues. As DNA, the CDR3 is TGTGCCACCAGTGATTTGACTCCTAGCGGGGACAATGAGCAGTTCTTC. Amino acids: CATSDLTPSGDNEQFF.

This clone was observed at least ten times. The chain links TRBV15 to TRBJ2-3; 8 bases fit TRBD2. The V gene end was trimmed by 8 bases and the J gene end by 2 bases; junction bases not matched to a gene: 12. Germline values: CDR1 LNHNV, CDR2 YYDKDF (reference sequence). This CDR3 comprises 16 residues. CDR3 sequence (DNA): TGTGCCACCTCGACCTCACTAGCGGCCCCCACAGATACGCAGTATTTT. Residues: CATSTSLAAPTDTQYF. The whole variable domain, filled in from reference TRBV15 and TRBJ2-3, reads DAMVIQNPRYQVTQFGKPVTLSCSQTLNHNVMYWYQQKSSQAPKLLFHYYDKDFNNEADTPDNFQSRRPNTSFCFLDIRSPGLGDTAMYLCATSTSLAAPTDTQYFGPGTRLTVL.

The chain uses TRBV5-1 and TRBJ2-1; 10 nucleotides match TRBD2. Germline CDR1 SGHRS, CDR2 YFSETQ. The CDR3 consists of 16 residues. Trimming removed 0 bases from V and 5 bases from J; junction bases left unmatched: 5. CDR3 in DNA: TGCGCCAGCAGCTTGGTGCTAGCGGGGGACAACAATGAGCAGTTCTTC. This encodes CASSLVLAGDNNEQFF.

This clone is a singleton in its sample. CDR3 nucleotides: TGTGCCAGCAGCTTGGGGGGGACCGGGACTAGAACCTACGAGCAGTACTTC. This sequence encodes CASSLGGTGTRTYEQYF. The rearrangement links TRBV5-8 to TRBJ2-7; 8 nucleotides line up with TRBD2. The CDR3 is 17 amino acids. From germline, CDR1 is SGHTS and CDR2 YDEGEE. J was trimmed by 2 bases and V by 0 bases; bases with no gene match: 10.

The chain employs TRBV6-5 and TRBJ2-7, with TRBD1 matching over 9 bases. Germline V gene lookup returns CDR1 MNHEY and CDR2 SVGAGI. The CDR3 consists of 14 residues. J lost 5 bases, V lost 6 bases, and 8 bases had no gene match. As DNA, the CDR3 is TGTGCCAGCAGCCTCGAACAGGGGGCCAACGAGCAGTACTTC. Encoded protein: CASSLEQGANEQYF.

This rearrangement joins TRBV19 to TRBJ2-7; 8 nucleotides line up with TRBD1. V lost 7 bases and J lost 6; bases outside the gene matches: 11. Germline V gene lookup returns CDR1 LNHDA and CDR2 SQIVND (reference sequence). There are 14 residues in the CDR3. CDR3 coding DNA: TGTGCCAGTAACGGCGGACAGGGCGGTTTCGAGCAGTACTTC. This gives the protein CASNGGQGGFEQYF.

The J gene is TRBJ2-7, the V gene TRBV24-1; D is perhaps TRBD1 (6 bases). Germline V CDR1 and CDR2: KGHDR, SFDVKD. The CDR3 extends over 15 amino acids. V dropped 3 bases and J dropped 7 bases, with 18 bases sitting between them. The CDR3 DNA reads TGTGCCACCAGTGATCCCCGACAGGTACCGAGGGAGCAGTACTTC. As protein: CATSDPRQVPREQYF.

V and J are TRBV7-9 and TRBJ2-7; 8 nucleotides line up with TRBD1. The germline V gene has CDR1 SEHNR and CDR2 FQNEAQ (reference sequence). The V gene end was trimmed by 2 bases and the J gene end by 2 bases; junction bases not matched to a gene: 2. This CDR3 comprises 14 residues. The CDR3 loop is CASSLQGAPYEQYF. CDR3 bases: TGTGCCAGCAGCTTACAGGGGGCGCCCTACGAGCAGTACTTC. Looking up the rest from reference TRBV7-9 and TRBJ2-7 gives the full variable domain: DTGVSQNPRHKITKRGQNVTFRCDPISEHNRLYWYRQTLGQGPEFLTYFQNEAQLEKSRLLSDRFSAERPKGSFSTLEIQRTEQGDSAMYLCASSLQGAPYEQYFGPGTRLTVT.

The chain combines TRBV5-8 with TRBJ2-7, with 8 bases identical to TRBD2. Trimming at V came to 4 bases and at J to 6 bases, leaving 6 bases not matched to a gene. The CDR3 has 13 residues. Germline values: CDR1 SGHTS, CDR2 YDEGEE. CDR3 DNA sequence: TGTGCCAGCAGCCCGTGGGCGGGAGGCGAGCAGTACTTC. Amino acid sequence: CASSPWAGGEQYF.

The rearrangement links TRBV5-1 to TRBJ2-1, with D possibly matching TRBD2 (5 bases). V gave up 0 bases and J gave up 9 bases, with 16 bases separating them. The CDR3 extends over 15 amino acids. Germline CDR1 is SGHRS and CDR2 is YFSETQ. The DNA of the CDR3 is TGCGCCAGCAGCTTGGATTGGTCGGGAAGAGGTGAGCAGTTCTTC. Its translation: CASSLDWSGRGEQFF.

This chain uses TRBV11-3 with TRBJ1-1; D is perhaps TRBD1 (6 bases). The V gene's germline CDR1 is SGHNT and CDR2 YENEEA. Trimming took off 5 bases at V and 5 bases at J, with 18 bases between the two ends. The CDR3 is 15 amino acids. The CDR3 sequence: CASSPRPTGMTEAFF. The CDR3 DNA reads TGTGCCAGCAGCCCAAGACCGACAGGAATGACTGAAGCTTTCTTT.

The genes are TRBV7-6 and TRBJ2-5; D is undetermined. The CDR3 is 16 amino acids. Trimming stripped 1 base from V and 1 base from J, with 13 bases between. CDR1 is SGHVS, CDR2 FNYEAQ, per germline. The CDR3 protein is CASSLGTSTGQETQYF. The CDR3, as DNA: TGTGCCAGCAGCTTAGGTACTTCGACTGGCCAAGAGACCCAGTACTTC.

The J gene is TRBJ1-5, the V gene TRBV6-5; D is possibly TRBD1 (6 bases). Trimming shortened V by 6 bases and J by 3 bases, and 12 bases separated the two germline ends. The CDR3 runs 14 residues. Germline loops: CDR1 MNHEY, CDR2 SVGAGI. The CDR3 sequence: CASSDGTFNQPQHF. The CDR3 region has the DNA TGTGCCAGCAGCGACGGGACATTCAATCAGCCCCAGCATTTT.

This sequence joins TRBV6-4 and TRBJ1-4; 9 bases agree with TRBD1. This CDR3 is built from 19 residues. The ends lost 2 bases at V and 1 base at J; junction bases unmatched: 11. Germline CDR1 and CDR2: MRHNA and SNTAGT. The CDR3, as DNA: TGTGCCAGCAGTGACCTCCTTACCCGACAGGGGGGAACTAATGAAAAACTGTTTTTT. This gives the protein CASSDLLTRQGGTNEKLFF.